A selection of T cell receptor beta chains follows, all from one sample in a study of cytomegalovirus exposure and HLA in healthy donors. Profiled with immunoSEQ multiplex PCR; TCRdb holds only in-frame clones, not every one. Among 21,000 or so clones listed, around 97% were seen once. Sequencing was done on a sample of PBMCs. These receptors were taken from a man younger than 40 in good health and CMV-seropositive. CDR3s include the opening cysteine and the closing phenylalanine or tryptophan. A D gene is named only where the DNA matches it firmly. Only some rows state a clone size, as once, few, many or a class for expanded clones.

size,D,J,V,CDR3,DNA
NA,TRBD1,TRBJ1-4,TRBV29-1,CSGGNRGATNEKLFF,TGCAGCGGGGGAAACAGGGGTGCGACTAATGAAAAACTGTTTTTT
NA,TRBD2,TRBJ2-7,TRBV7-2,CASSSQGLADNEQYF,TGTGCCAGCAGCTCCCAGGGACTAGCGGACAACGAGCAGTACTTC
NA,TRBD1,TRBJ2-7,TRBV6-1,CASSEGGQGTYEQYF,TGTGCCAGCAGTGAAGGGGGACAGGGGACCTACGAGCAGTACTTC
NA,NA,TRBJ1-5,TRBV7-3,CASSLQHNQPQHF,TGTGCCAGCAGCTTACAACACAATCAGCCCCAGCATTTT
NA,NA,TRBJ1-1,TRBV20-1,CSARDTDEAFF,TGCAGTGCTAGGGATACAGATGAAGCTTTCTTT
NA,NA,TRBJ2-7,TRBV6-1,CASSGPSRAYEQYF,TGTGCCAGCAGTGGACCATCGAGGGCCTACGAGCAGTACTTC
NA,NA,TRBJ1-2,TRBV4-2,CASSQGSDYGYTF,TGTGCCAGCAGCCAAGGTTCCGACTATGGCTACACCTTC
NA,TRBD1,TRBJ2-2,TRBV7-3,CASSDRGRGNTGELFF,TGTGCCAGCAGCGACAGGGGGCGAGGGAACACCGGGGAGCTGTTTTTT
NA,TRBD1,TRBJ2-2,TRBV6-4,CASSDSAGGGGELFF,TGTGCCAGCAGTGACTCAGCAGGGGGCGGCGGGGAGCTGTTTTTT
NA,TRBD1,TRBJ2-7,TRBV19,CASSIEGQIYEQYF,TGTGCCAGTAGTATAGAGGGACAGATCTACGAGCAGTACTTC
once,TRBD1,TRBJ1-5,TRBV28,CASSRPPGTGGNQPQHF,TGTGCCAGCAGTCGACCTCCAGGGACAGGGGGAAATCAGCCCCAGCATTTT
NA,TRBD2,TRBJ2-3,TRBV9,CASSSGVTDTQYF,TGTGCCAGCTCTAGCGGGGTCACAGATACGCAGTATTTT
NA,TRBD1,TRBJ1-2,TRBV7-9,CASSSDRAGLGYGYTF,TGTGCCAGCAGTTCTGACAGGGCTGGTCTTGGCTATGGCTACACCTTC
once,TRBD1,TRBJ2-1,TRBV19,CASNSLGQGRYNEQFF,TGTGCCAGTAACTCCCTGGGACAGGGGAGATACAATGAGCAGTTCTTC
NA,TRBD1,TRBJ2-5,TRBV19,CASSIGDRGRETQYF,TGTGCCAGTAGTATAGGGGACAGGGGGCGAGAGACCCAGTACTTC
NA,TRBD1,TRBJ2-1,TRBV2,CAIPDRGVGSSYNEQFF,TGTGCCATCCCGGACAGGGGCGTGGGGAGCTCCTACAATGAGCAGTTCTTC
NA,NA,TRBJ2-1,TRBV7-2,CASSLGTTLYNEQFF,TGTGCCAGCAGCTTAGGGACTACCCTCTACAATGAGCAGTTCTTC
NA,NA,TRBJ1-5,TRBV4-2,CASSQDGGQPQHF,TGTGCCAGCAGCCAAGATGGAGGGCAGCCCCAGCATTTT
NA,NA,TRBJ1-5,TRBV28,CASSPWGGSGNQPQHF,TGTGCCAGCAGCCCCTGGGGGGGATCCGGCAATCAGCCCCAGCATTTT
NA,TRBD1,TRBJ2-7,TRBV10-3,CAIMGDRKTYEQYF,TGTGCCATCATGGGGGACAGGAAAACCTACGAGCAGTACTTC
NA,NA,TRBJ1-4,TRBV9,CASSEGGKITNEKLFF,TGTGCCAGCAGCGAGGGAGGGAAAATAACTAATGAAAAACTGTTTTTT
once,TRBD1,TRBJ1-5,TRBV4-1,CASSQAQGDSNQPQHF,TGCGCCAGCAGCCAAGCCCAGGGGGATAGCAATCAGCCCCAGCATTTT
NA,TRBD2,TRBJ2-3,TRBV30,CAWKKREGTDTQYF,TGTGCCTGGAAGAAGCGGGAGGGCACAGATACGCAGTATTTT
NA,TRBD1,TRBJ2-2,TRBV4-3,CASTKRQGGELFF,TGCGCCAGCACGAAGAGACAGGGCGGGGAGCTGTTTTTT
NA,NA,TRBJ2-1,TRBV27,CASSLTNPSSYNEQFF,TGTGCCAGCAGTTTGACTAACCCAAGCTCCTACAATGAGCAGTTCTTC
NA,NA,TRBJ1-1,TRBV6-5,CASRTIDSTGTEAFF,TGTGCCAGCAGAACAATAGACTCCACGGGGACTGAAGCTTTCTTT
NA,NA,TRBJ1-1,TRBV15,CATSRDPRGTEAFF,TGTGCCACCAGCAGAGATCCCAGGGGAACTGAAGCTTTCTTT
NA,TRBD2,TRBJ2-3,TRBV9,CASSTQRESRDTQYF,TGTGCCAGCAGCACCCAGCGGGAGTCCAGAGATACGCAGTATTTT
NA,NA,TRBJ2-2,TRBV11-3,CASSPRTVPGELFF,TGTGCCAGCAGCCCGCGGACAGTCCCCGGGGAGCTGTTTTTT
once,NA,TRBJ2-7,TRBV27,CASSPTNSYEQYF,TGTGCCAGCAGTCCCACTAATTCCTACGAGCAGTACTTC
NA,TRBD1,TRBJ2-6,TRBV13,CASSPDRAGTLTF,TGTGCCAGCAGCCCGGACAGGGCCGGTACCCTGACTTTC
NA,TRBD1,TRBJ2-5,TRBV6-1,CASSARQGLVETQYF,TGTGCCAGCAGTGCCAGACAGGGGTTAGTGGAGACCCAGTACTTC
NA,TRBD1,TRBJ1-1,TRBV6-5,CASRDRGRNTEAFF,TGTGCCAGCAGGGACAGGGGGCGGAATACTGAAGCTTTCTTT
NA,TRBD2,TRBJ2-7,TRBV5-4,CASSRGLAETYEQYF,TGTGCCAGCAGCCGCGGACTAGCGGAAACCTACGAGCAGTACTTC
once,NA,TRBJ2-3,TRBV2,CASSPTSTDTQYF,TGTGCCAGCAGTCCGACTAGCACAGATACGCAGTATTTT
NA,NA,TRBJ2-6,TRBV4-3,CASSQESGSGANVLTF,TGCGCCAGCAGCCAAGAAAGCGGCTCTGGGGCCAACGTCCTGACTTTC
NA,NA,TRBJ2-3,TRBV6-5,CASSRTVGDTQYF,TGTGCCAGCAGTCGGACTGTCGGAGATACGCAGTATTTT
NA,TRBD2,TRBJ2-1,TRBV5-1,CASSLMMAGGGNEQFF,TGCGCCAGCAGCTTGATGATGGCGGGAGGGGGCAATGAGCAGTTCTTC
NA,NA,TRBJ2-5,TRBV5-1,CASSLQGMGETQYF,TGCGCCAGCAGCTTACAGGGCATGGGAGAGACCCAGTACTTC
NA,NA,TRBJ2-2,TRBV6-6,CASSPQGNTGELFF,TGTGCCAGCAGTCCCCAGGGGAACACCGGGGAGCTGTTTTTT
NA,NA,TRBJ2-3,TRBV6-8,CASSYPRENTQYF,TGTGCCAGCAGCTACCCCCGGGAAAATACGCAGTATTTT
NA,NA,TRBJ1-1,TRBV5-8,CASSFRVTEAFF,TGTGCCAGCAGCTTCAGGGTCACTGAAGCTTTCTTT
NA,TRBD1,TRBJ1-2,TRBV28,CASSLARDSRYTF,TGTGCCAGCAGTTTAGCCAGGGACAGTCGCTACACCTTC
NA,NA,TRBJ1-2,TRBV19,CASSTRRVSTF,TGTGCCAGTAGTACCCGGAGGGTAAGCACCTTC
NA,NA,TRBJ2-5,TRBV7-5,CARSLSRGGSEETQYF,TGTGCCAGAAGCTTATCCCGAGGGGGATCCGAGGAGACCCAGTACTTC
once,TRBD1,TRBJ2-3,TRBV11-2,CASSLRTGVVAQYF,TGTGCCAGCAGCTTGAGGACAGGGGTTGTGGCGCAGTATTTT
NA,NA,TRBJ2-7,TRBV9,CASSVGASGEQYF,TGTGCCAGCAGCGTTGGAGCTTCCGGCGAGCAGTACTTC
once,NA,TRBJ2-5,TRBV29-1,CSVEEEDIGWEETQYF,TGCAGCGTTGAAGAGGAGGATATTGGCTGGGAAGAGACCCAGTACTTC
NA,NA,TRBJ2-7,TRBV28,CASSKWTVRGQYF,TGTGCCAGCAGTAAATGGACAGTCCGGGGGCAGTACTTC
NA,TRBD1,TRBJ2-7,TRBV11-2,CASSSFRDRRLHEQYF,TGTGCCAGCAGCTCATTTCGGGACAGGAGGCTCCACGAGCAGTACTTC
once,NA,TRBJ1-3,TRBV7-2,CASSFGGNTIYF,TGTGCCAGCAGCTTCGGGGGAAACACCATATATTTT
NA,NA,TRBJ1-5,TRBV11-2,CASSAGRNQPQHF,TGTGCCAGCAGCGCAGGGAGGAATCAGCCCCAGCATTTT